The clone carrying this TCR beta chain was counted at least ten times. The antigen remains unidentified. Time point denoted: persistent/refractory GD, antithyroid drugs over 5 years with positive TRAb. The TCR library was made from RNA that had been extracted from PBMCs in TRIzol. The sample originates from a study of regulatory T cells in long-lasting Graves disease. Broader study findings: Persistent disease exhibited a predilection for TRBV28, TRBJ1-2 and TRBJ2-5.

To make TCR beta libraries, researchers used iRepertoire HTBI primers and Arm-PCR of CDR3 regions. TCRdb passed the multiplex PCR reads through MiXCR, listing each CDR3 protein once. The top ten clones hold 6.5% to 9% of a sample with about 470,000 distinct CDR3 sequences, around a fifth of them seen once. V was shortened by 5 bases and J by 3 bases, with 11 bases between the two germline ends. The germline CDR1 and CDR2 sequences are LGHDT and YNNKEL (reference sequence). The CDR3 sequence is 13 residues long. The clonotype comes from a female donor with Graves disease. The sequenced sample was peripheral blood mononuclear cells (PBMCs), obtained when the disease was refractory, from a patient treated with antithyroid drugs. V is TRBV3-1 and J is TRBJ2-7; perhaps TRBD1 as D (5 bases). DNA of the CDR3: TGTGCCAGCAGCTTACAGGACCACTACGAGCAGTACTTC. Translating gives CASSLQDHYEQYF.